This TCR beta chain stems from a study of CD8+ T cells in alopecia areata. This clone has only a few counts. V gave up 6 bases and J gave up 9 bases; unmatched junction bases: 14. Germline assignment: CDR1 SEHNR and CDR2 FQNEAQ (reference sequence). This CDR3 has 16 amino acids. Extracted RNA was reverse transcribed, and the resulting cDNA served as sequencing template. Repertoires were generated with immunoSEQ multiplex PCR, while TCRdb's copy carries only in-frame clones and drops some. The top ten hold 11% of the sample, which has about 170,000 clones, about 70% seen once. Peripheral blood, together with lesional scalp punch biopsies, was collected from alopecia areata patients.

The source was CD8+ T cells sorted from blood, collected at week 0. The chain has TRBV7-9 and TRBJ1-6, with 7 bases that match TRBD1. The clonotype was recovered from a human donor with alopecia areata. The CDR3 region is CASSTERQGRRSPLHF. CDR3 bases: TGTGCCAGCAGTACGGAGAGACAGGGACGCCGTTCACCCCTCCACTTT. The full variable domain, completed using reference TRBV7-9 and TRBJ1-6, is DTGVSQNPRHKITKRGQNVTFRCDPISEHNRLYWYRQTLGQGPEFLTYFQNEAQLEKSRLLSDRFSAERPKGSFSTLEIQRTEQGDSAMYLCASSTERQGRRSPLHFGNGTRLTVT.